This is a list of T cell receptor beta chains from one sample in a study of blood T cell repertoires in COVID-19. Here immunoSEQ multiplex PCR was the method, and the copy in TCRdb shows in-frame clones only, minus some. The sample yields 200,000 to 300,000 clones, 83% seen once. The sample was PBMCs or T cells enriched from blood (not recorded which). The receptors here all came from a woman aged 40 to 50 who had been exposed to COVID-19. The CDR3 runs from the conserved cysteine through the conserved F or W. The D gene is left open where the match is weak. The listing skips clone size in some rows; elsewhere it reads once, few, many or a size class.

clone_size	v_call	j_call	d_call	cdr3_aa	cdr3_nt
once	TRBV2	TRBJ1-1	TRBD1	CASAGDSNTEAFF	TGTGCCTCCGCCGGGGACAGCAACACTGAAGCTTTCTTT
-	TRBV5-1	TRBJ1-1	TRBD1	CASSGTVAFF	TGCGCCAGCTCCGGGACAGTGGCTTTCTTT
-	TRBV6-5	TRBJ1-1	-	CASTVGAQMNTEAFF	TGTGCCAGCACCGTGGGGGCGCAGATGAACACTGAAGCTTTCTTT
-	TRBV2	TRBJ2-5	-	CASSQWPQETQYF	TGTGCCAGCAGCCAATGGCCCCAAGAGACCCAGTACTTC
-	TRBV9	TRBJ2-1	TRBD2	CASSVGGTSIDNEQFF	TGTGCCAGCAGCGTAGGTGGGACTAGCATCGACAATGAGCAGTTCTTC
-	TRBV5-5	TRBJ2-3	-	CASSPAGVRGTNRQDTQYF	TGTGCCAGCAGCCCGGCGGGAGTGAGGGGGACGAACAGGCAGGATACGCAGTATTTT
-	TRBV6-5	TRBJ2-1	-	CASSYSGQGNNEQFF	TGTGCCAGCAGTTACTCGGGGCAGGGGAACAATGAGCAGTTCTTC
-	TRBV19	TRBJ2-1	TRBD1	CATRQGSASYNEQFF	TGTGCCACCAGACAGGGGTCAGCGTCCTACAATGAGCAGTTCTTC
-	TRBV9	TRBJ1-3	-	CASSLRWGATSGNTIYF	TGTGCCAGCAGCCTCCGTTGGGGAGCCACCTCTGGAAACACCATATATTTT
-	TRBV7-8	TRBJ1-1	-	CASTQSGGPMNTEAFF	TGTGCCAGCACCCAAAGCGGGGGCCCTATGAACACTGAAGCTTTCTTT
-	TRBV27	TRBJ2-7	TRBD1	CASRPGQGLWYEQYF	TGTGCCAGCAGACCGGGACAGGGCTTATGGTACGAGCAGTACTTC
-	TRBV5-5	TRBJ1-3	TRBD1	CASSLVWTGLPGNTIYF	TGTGCCAGCAGCTTGGTTTGGACAGGGCTGCCTGGAAACACCATATATTTT
-	TRBV13	TRBJ2-3	TRBD2	CASSQRLAGGTDTQYF	TGTGCCAGCAGCCAACGACTAGCGGGGGGAACAGATACGCAGTATTTT
-	TRBV13	TRBJ1-2	-	CASSKLGRGRSGYGYTF	TGTGCCAGCAGCAAATTAGGGAGGGGGAGATCAGGCTATGGCTACACCTTC
once	TRBV9	TRBJ2-1	TRBD1	CASSAYRGGNEQFF	TGTGCCAGCAGCGCGTACAGGGGCGGCAATGAGCAGTTCTTC
-	TRBV11-2	TRBJ2-3	TRBD1	CASSSRGLTDTQYF	TGTGCCAGCAGCTCCAGGGGGCTCACAGATACGCAGTATTTT
-	TRBV19	TRBJ2-2	TRBD1	CASSYDPGQGGLMSDTGELFF	TGTGCCAGTAGTTATGATCCGGGACAGGGGGGTCTCATGAGTGACACCGGGGAGCTGTTTTTT
-	TRBV19	TRBJ1-4	TRBD1	CASWNRGNEKLFF	TGTGCCAGCTGGAACAGGGGAAACGAAAAACTGTTTTTT
many	TRBV19	TRBJ1-5	TRBD1	CASNRGNHQPQHF	TGTGCCAGTAACAGGGGGAATCATCAGCCCCAGCATTTT
-	TRBV6-2/TRBV6-3	TRBJ2-4	TRBD1	CASSNPGQGKYF	TGTGCCAGCAGTAACCCGGGACAGGGAAAGTACTTC
-	TRBV12-5	TRBJ2-7	TRBD2	CASGLQRGGLVPYEQYF	TGTGCTAGTGGTTTGCAGCGGGGGGGCCTCGTCCCCTACGAGCAGTACTTC
-	TRBV5-5	TRBJ2-3	-	CASLPVGPRTDTQYF	TGTGCCAGCCTTCCCGTGGGGCCTCGCACAGATACGCAGTATTTT
once	TRBV12-3/TRBV12-4	TRBJ2-4	-	CASRRDAANIQYF	TGTGCCAGCAGGCGGGACGCAGCAAACATTCAGTACTTC
few	TRBV4-2	TRBJ2-1	TRBD2	CASSQRLAGNNEQFF	TGTGCCAGCAGCCAAAGACTAGCGGGAAACAATGAGCAGTTCTTC
-	TRBV5-1	TRBJ2-7	TRBD1	CASSIGQGDSYEQYF	TGCGCCAGCAGCATTGGACAGGGTGATTCTTACGAGCAGTACTTC
-	TRBV12-3/TRBV12-4	TRBJ1-2	-	CASSQDRGYGYTF	TGTGCCAGCAGTCAGGACAGAGGCTATGGCTACACCTTC
-	TRBV5-1	TRBJ1-2	TRBD1	CASSLDGQGANYGYTF	TGCGCCAGCAGCTTGGATGGACAGGGGGCTAACTATGGCTACACCTTC
-	TRBV5-6	TRBJ2-1	-	CASSLESSGPFNEQFF	TGTGCCAGCAGCTTGGAGAGCAGCGGTCCTTTCAATGAGCAGTTCTTC
-	TRBV4-1	TRBJ1-1	-	CASSLGGGGRVNTEAFF	TGCGCCAGCAGCCTGGGTGGGGGCGGTCGAGTGAACACTGAAGCTTTCTTT
-	TRBV29-1	TRBJ2-7	-	CSVRLSSYEQYF	TGCAGCGTTCGACTCAGCTCCTACGAGCAGTACTTC
-	TRBV6-4	TRBJ2-3	TRBD2	CASSDSPTSGGADTQYF	TGTGCCAGCAGTGACTCACCGACTAGCGGGGGGGCAGATACGCAGTATTTT
-	TRBV3-1/TRBV3-2	TRBJ1-2	-	CASSLGDVSYGYTF	TGTGCCAGCAGCCTGGGAGACGTTTCATATGGCTACACCTTC
-	TRBV5-6	TRBJ1-2	-	CASSLALDRYGYTF	TGTGCCAGCAGCTTGGCCCTGGACAGATATGGCTACACCTTC
-	TRBV4-2	TRBJ2-2	-	CASSRDLPTGELFF	TGTGCCAGCAGCCGGGACTTACCCACCGGGGAGCTGTTTTTT
-	TRBV4-3	TRBJ2-3	-	CASRGASTDTQYF	TGCGCCAGCAGGGGGGCTAGCACAGATACGCAGTATTTT
-	TRBV18	TRBJ1-4	TRBD1	CASSGTDNEKLFF	TGTGCCAGCTCCGGGACAGACAATGAAAAACTGTTTTTT
-	TRBV7-2	TRBJ1-3	-	CASSLAGARNTIYF	TGTGCCAGCAGCTTAGCTGGGGCGCGGAACACCATATATTTT
-	TRBV5-1	TRBJ1-1	TRBD1	CASSLGWDSAEAFF	TGCGCCAGCAGCTTGGGTTGGGACAGCGCTGAAGCTTTCTTT